A selection of T cell receptor beta chains follows, all from one sample in a study of CXCR3-negative and CXCR3-positive naive CD8 T cells. No DNA is given; TCRdb re-called the 5' RACE reads and lists each CDR3 protein once. Recorded for this sample: 60,000 to 65,000 distinct CDR3 sequences. The sequencing input was naive CXCR3+ CD8+ T cells from blood. The source of these receptors is a human donor in good health. Some clones in this sample may be carry-over from other donors' samples. The CDR3 runs from the conserved cysteine through the conserved F or W.

V gene: TRBV20-1; J gene: TRBJ2-1; CDR3 protein: CSASPGWGGGSSYNEQFF
V gene: TRBV12-3/TRBV12-4; J gene: TRBJ2-1; CDR3 protein: CASSLEKGNEQFF
V gene: TRBV29-1; J gene: TRBJ1-1; CDR3 protein: CSVEARETEAFF
V gene: TRBV13; J gene: TRBJ1-2; CDR3 protein: CASSSTGEDGYTF
V gene: TRBV2; J gene: TRBJ2-5; CDR3 protein: CASSTRHGETQYF
V gene: TRBV9; J gene: TRBJ2-5; CDR3 protein: CASSVAERSYQETQYF
V gene: TRBV29-1; J gene: TRBJ2-1; CDR3 protein: CSVGDRGLEQFF
V gene: TRBV14; J gene: TRBJ1-4; CDR3 protein: CASSQIQGGEKLFF
V gene: TRBV28; J gene: TRBJ2-7; CDR3 protein: CASRAGVDEQYF
V gene: TRBV7-9; J gene: TRBJ2-4; CDR3 protein: CASSESGVIAKNIQYF
V gene: TRBV28; J gene: TRBJ2-2; CDR3 protein: CASSFRTLDTGELFF
V gene: TRBV12-3/TRBV12-4; J gene: TRBJ2-1; CDR3 protein: CASSFLVGSSYNEQFF
V gene: TRBV28; J gene: TRBJ1-2; CDR3 protein: CASSLTTNYGYTF
V gene: TRBV27; J gene: TRBJ1-5; CDR3 protein: CASRPGTGGNQPQHF
V gene: TRBV9; J gene: TRBJ2-1; CDR3 protein: CASSVYSEQFF
V gene: TRBV28; J gene: TRBJ2-1; CDR3 protein: CASSLGLNNEQFF
V gene: TRBV6-5; J gene: TRBJ2-1; CDR3 protein: CASSTTGGDYNEQFF
V gene: TRBV29-1; J gene: TRBJ2-5; CDR3 protein: CSVDMGGTQYF
V gene: TRBV6-6; J gene: TRBJ2-1; CDR3 protein: CASRLRGLAEGEQFF
V gene: TRBV7-3; J gene: TRBJ1-5; CDR3 protein: CASSLNANQPQHF
V gene: TRBV28; J gene: TRBJ1-1; CDR3 protein: CASSSAGQTNTEAFF
V gene: TRBV29-1; J gene: TRBJ2-1; CDR3 protein: CSVANAPGQGRNEQFF
V gene: TRBV11-3; J gene: TRBJ2-3; CDR3 protein: CASSLQGRDRPATDTQYF
V gene: TRBV29-1; J gene: TRBJ2-7; CDR3 protein: CSVDRGGEQYF
V gene: TRBV12-3/TRBV12-4; J gene: TRBJ1-5; CDR3 protein: CASSQGVGTASNQPQHF
V gene: TRBV20-1; J gene: TRBJ1-1; CDR3 protein: CSARGSSETEAFF
V gene: TRBV29-1; J gene: TRBJ2-1; CDR3 protein: CSVEGDSGNEQFF
V gene: TRBV12-3/TRBV12-4; J gene: TRBJ2-5; CDR3 protein: CASSLSEMETQYF
V gene: TRBV7-8; J gene: TRBJ1-6; CDR3 protein: CASHTGEGSPLHF
V gene: TRBV11-1; J gene: TRBJ2-1; CDR3 protein: CASSSPTISYNEQFF
V gene: TRBV29-1; J gene: TRBJ2-4; CDR3 protein: CSAGGLGGVKNIQYF
V gene: TRBV4-3; J gene: TRBJ2-1; CDR3 protein: CASSQDSLVAGSYNEQFF
V gene: TRBV7-9; J gene: TRBJ1-1; CDR3 protein: CASSLRGVGMNTEAFF
V gene: TRBV15; J gene: TRBJ2-7; CDR3 protein: CATSRDRRDSSYEQYF
V gene: TRBV15; J gene: TRBJ2-1; CDR3 protein: CATSERGVYNEQFF
V gene: TRBV5-1; J gene: TRBJ2-2; CDR3 protein: CASNAGDGGTGELFF
V gene: TRBV20-1; J gene: TRBJ1-1; CDR3 protein: CSARPKDRGHTEAFF
V gene: TRBV6-9; J gene: TRBJ2-7; CDR3 protein: CASSPGQRLPYEQYF
V gene: TRBV14; J gene: TRBJ2-5; CDR3 protein: CASSQDPAEQETQYF
V gene: TRBV12-3/TRBV12-4; J gene: TRBJ2-7; CDR3 protein: CASSYRGTGYDEQYF
V gene: TRBV6-6; J gene: TRBJ2-3; CDR3 protein: CASSYPQMRDGRTLRRDTQYF
V gene: TRBV29-1; J gene: TRBJ1-4; CDR3 protein: CSISQGGEVEKLFF
V gene: TRBV7-6; J gene: TRBJ1-1; CDR3 protein: CASSLGGLDTEAFF
V gene: TRBV13; J gene: TRBJ2-1; CDR3 protein: CASSLEDIDEQFF
V gene: TRBV29-1; J gene: TRBJ2-1; CDR3 protein: CSAQLAGYNEQFF
V gene: TRBV30; J gene: TRBJ1-2; CDR3 protein: CAWSGTVGYTF